This T cell receptor (beta chain) was observed in a study of blood T cell repertoires in COVID-19. Study details: Whether acute or convalescent, the COVID-19 samples came from the United States, Italy and Spain. Sources were T cells, B-cell-depleted T cells, or PBMCs; the material itself was cDNA or gDNA.

Germline V CDR1 and CDR2: LGHNT, FRNRAP. The CDR3 length is 16 residues. J was trimmed by 5 bases and V by 1 base; bases with no gene match: 4. The data were produced by immunoSEQ multiplex PCR, yet TCRdb's version contains in-frame clones alone and is incomplete. In the table there are around 220,000 clones, around 90% of which are singletons. This chain connects TRBV12-5 to TRBJ2-1; 11 nucleotides match TRBD2. The receptor was isolated from a young woman with acute COVID-19. Material for sequencing was PBMCs or T cells enriched from blood (not recorded which). The CDR3 here is CASGLASGRQNNEQFF. The CDR3 region has the DNA TGTGCTAGTGGTTTGGCTAGCGGGAGGCAGAACAATGAGCAGTTCTTC.